This passage covers 9 T cell receptor beta chains from one sample sequenced in a study of resident and recirculating memory T cells in vitiligo. Clones were read by immunoSEQ multiplex PCR, and TCRdb kept only the in-frame ones, dropping some. The table lists roughly 80,000 clones, around 90% of them singletons. Sequenced input: blood. Receptors originate from a male donor with vitiligo.

J is TRBJ2-3 and V is TRBV15, with D perhaps matching TRBD2 (5 bases). The CDR3 is 15 amino acids. Germline V gives CDR1 LNHNV, CDR2 YYDKDF (reference sequence). Trimming pared 5 bases from V and 1 base from J, leaving 13 bases between. CDR3 sequence reads: CATSSRGLRTDTQYF. CDR3 coding DNA: TGTGCCACCAGCTCCCGAGGACTCCGCACAGATACGCAGTATTTT.

The chain recombines TRBV7-9 with TRBJ2-7; the D gene is possibly TRBD2 (6 bases). The germline CDR1 and CDR2 sequences are SEHNR and FQNEAQ (reference sequence). The V end was cut by 5 bases, the J end by 0 bases, with 14 bases between. This CDR3 is built from 15 residues. This CDR3 reads CASSRGEWSSYEQYF. The CDR3 nucleotides are TGTGCCAGCAGCCGCGGGGAGTGGAGCTCCTACGAGCAGTACTTC.

The gene calls are TRBV7-2 and TRBJ2-5; 7 bases agree with TRBD1. The V and J ends lost 5 bases and 5 bases, in that order; junction bases with no gene match: 11. Germline CDR1 and CDR2: SGHTA and FQGNSA. The CDR3 has 15 amino acids. This CDR3 reads CASSNEGGWSETQYF. CDR3 bases: TGTGCCAGCAGCAACGAAGGGGGCTGGTCGGAGACCCAGTACTTC.

The V gene is TRBV5-1, the J gene TRBJ2-2, with D tentatively TRBD2 (6 bases). Germline assignment: CDR1 SGHRS and CDR2 YFSETQ. This CDR3 is built from 15 residues. V was pared by 6 bases and J by 4 bases, with 16 bases between. The CDR3 sequence is CASTHGGAGTGELFF. The CDR3 coding sequence is TGCGCCAGCACCCACGGGGGAGCGGGCACCGGGGAGCTGTTTTTT.

The chain uses TRBV11-3 and TRBJ1-1; 8 bases align to TRBD1. Germline-derived CDR1 and CDR2 are SGHNT and YENEEA. Trimming removed 4 bases from V and 6 bases from J; junction bases left unmatched: 1. The CDR3 length is 12 residues. Here the CDR3 reads CASSSDRAEAFF. CDR3 DNA sequence: TGTGCCAGCAGCTCGGACAGGGCTGAAGCTTTCTTT.

The chain couples TRBV6-5 to TRBJ2-6; D is perhaps TRBD1 (5 bases). From germline, CDR1 is MNHEY and CDR2 SVGAGI. The CDR3 is made up of 13 amino acids. Trimming shortened V by 10 bases and J by 4 bases, and 11 bases separated the two germline ends. Written as DNA, the CDR3 is TGTGCCACCTCATCAGGGGGGGCCAACGTCCTGACTTTC. The encoded protein is CATSSGGANVLTF.

This chain connects TRBV25-1 to TRBJ1-2, with a weak D call TRBD1 (5 bases). The V gene's germline CDR1 is MGHDK and CDR2 SYGVNS. Trimming took 4 bases from V and 4 from J, leaving 10 bases between them. The CDR3 loop spans 13 amino acids. The DNA for the CDR3 is TGTGCCAGCAGTGTGGGGCGCGGCTATGGCTACACCTTC. Amino acids: CASSVGRGYGYTF.

The chain carries TRBV7-9 and TRBJ1-3; 7 bases match TRBD1. The germline gives CDR1 SEHNR, CDR2 FQNEAQ (reference sequence). The CDR3 spans 16 residues. Losses at the gene ends were 5 bases for V and 0 bases for J; bases not matched to a gene: 7. CDR3 in DNA: TGTGCCAGCAGCCCCTTTGGGACAGACTCTGGAAACACCATATATTTT. Encoded protein: CASSPFGTDSGNTIYF.

The chain recombines TRBV27 with TRBJ1-5; the D is unclear. The V end was cut by 5 bases, the J end by 0 bases, with 11 bases between. The CDR3 is 15 amino acids. Germline assignment: CDR1 MNHEY and CDR2 SMNVEV (reference sequence). The CDR3 bases are TGTGCCAGCAGTCAAAAGAGGGATAGCAATCAGCCCCAGCATTTT. Amino acids: CASSQKRDSNQPQHF.